This TCR beta chain was recorded in a study of control samples from healthy donors and cancer patients. Some clones are missing from TCRdb's copy, which holds only in-frame ones; the method was immunoSEQ multiplex PCR. Of 90,000 to 100,000 clones listed, around 80% are singletons. Germline V gene data show CDR1 as SEHNR and CDR2 as FQNEAQ (reference sequence). Unmatched junction bases numbered 11, after V lost 5 bases and J lost 8 bases. CDR3 length: 14 amino acids. The chain combines TRBV7-9 with TRBJ1-2; 7 bases agree with TRBD1. The sample was blood. The sequence was collected from a young woman in good health. In nucleotides, the CDR3 is TGTGCCAGCAGCGCAGACAGGGAAAGGCAAGGCTACACCTTC. Translation gives CASSADRERQGYTF.